This T cell receptor beta chain appears in the sequencing data of a study of T cell responses to AZD1222 COVID-19 vaccine. Study findings and constraints: Mostly white British, mostly female donors; authors suggested clonal diversity may be underestimated.

There are 11 residues in the CDR3. V dropped 7 bases and J dropped 10 bases, with 16 bases sitting between them. The germline V gene has CDR1 SQVTM and CDR2 ANQGSEA. Libraries were prepared by immunoSEQ multiplex PCR; TCRdb keeps only in-frame clonotypes and omits some of them. Of some 150,000 clones in the sample, about nine tenths were seen once. Details on this clone: The antigen is not known.

This TCR derives from an adult who received the AZD1222 COVID-19 vaccine. The chain links TRBV29-1 to TRBJ1-2; D is ambiguous. This material consisted of peripheral blood, taken 28 days after the second AZD1222 dose. The CDR3: CSAEGPFLYTF. CDR3 DNA sequence: TGCAGCGCAGAGGGCCCATTTCTCTACACCTTC.